The clone carrying this TCR beta chain was observed once. TCRdb keeps only in-frame clones here, not all; method: immunoSEQ multiplex PCR. The data contain 97,000 or so clones, approximately 92% of them singletons. The data originate from a study of blood T cell repertoires in COVID-19. Study information: Researchers got acute and convalescent COVID-19 samples from the United States, Italy and Spain. From T cells, B-cell-depleted T cells, or PBMCs came the material, which was cDNA or gDNA.

Specimen: peripheral blood. The TCR sequence derives from a man aged 18 to 35 with acute or convalescent COVID-19.

The CDR3 sequence: CASRDTGGRTDTQYF. CDR3 nucleotide sequence: TGCGCCAGCAGGGATACAGGGGGCAGGACAGATACGCAGTATTTT. The genes are TRBV10-2 and TRBJ2-3; 9 nucleotides agree with TRBD1. This CDR3 is built from 15 residues. Trimming at V came to 6 bases and at J to 3 bases, leaving 7 bases not matched to a gene. Germline V CDR1 and CDR2: WSHSY, SAAADI.